The 32 T cell receptor beta chains below come from one sample, sequenced in a study of cytomegalovirus exposure and HLA in healthy donors. PCR employed 60 Vbeta and 13 Jbeta primers. Data came from immunoSEQ multiplex PCR; TCRdb stores just in-frame clones and leaves some out. The repertoire holds around 150,000 clones, 77% seen once, with over 2% in the top ten. Sequencing was done on a sample of PBMCs. The receptors derive from a woman between 35 and 50 years old in good health and CMV-seropositive.

V usage is TRBV11-2 and J usage is TRBJ2-7, with D perhaps TRBD1 (5 bases). The CDR3 sequence is 13 residues long. From germline, CDR1 is SGHAT and CDR2 FQNNGV. V was clipped by 2 bases and J by 6 bases, with 11 bases between them. CDR3 region: CASSLSLQGEQYF. CDR3 coding DNA: TGTGCCAGCAGCTTAAGTCTCCAGGGCGAGCAGTACTTC.

The rearrangement links TRBV19 to TRBJ1-5; the D gene is possibly TRBD1 (6 bases). Trimming removed 0 bases from V and 6 bases from J, with 12 bases in between. CDR3 length equals 15 residues. The germline V gene encodes CDR1 LNHDA and CDR2 SQIVND (reference sequence). CDR3 region: CASSIEGAFGQPQHF. In DNA form, the CDR3 reads TGTGCCAGTAGTATAGAGGGGGCGTTCGGTCAGCCCCAGCATTTT.

The rearrangement joins TRBV27 to TRBJ2-5; 9 nucleotides agree with TRBD2. The CDR3 consists of 14 residues. J was trimmed by 5 bases and V by 6 bases; bases with no gene match: 7. The germline CDR1 and CDR2 sequences are MNHEY and SMNVEV (reference sequence). The CDR3 DNA reads TGTGCCAGCAGATCCGCTAGCGGGATGGAGACCCAGTACTTC. Translated: CASRSASGMETQYF.

The chain joins TRBV21-1 to TRBJ1-5. TRBV21-1 is an annotated pseudogene. CDR3 length: 16 amino acids. The DNA of the CDR3 is TGTGCCAGCAGCCCAGAGGTCAGTTATAGCAATCAGCCCCAGCATTTT. It encodes CASSPEVSYSNQPQHF.

As DNA, the CDR3 is TGCGCCAGCAGCCCGACAGGGGGCCCTCCTAGCACAGATACGCAGTATTTT. Its translation is CASSPTGGPPSTDTQYF. V and J are TRBV5-1 and TRBJ2-3; 10 bases agree with TRBD1. The CDR3 is made up of 17 amino acids. The ends lost 4 bases at V and 0 bases at J; junction bases unmatched: 8. Germline CDR1 SGHRS, CDR2 YFSETQ.

This chain uses TRBV7-2 with TRBJ2-5; tentatively, D is TRBD2 (6 bases). The CDR3 length is 13 residues. Germline lookup yields CDR1 SGHTA and CDR2 FQGNSA. Trimming shortened V by 4 bases and J by 4 bases, and 10 bases separated the two germline ends. This CDR3 is CASSSSVGETQYF. The DNA for the CDR3 is TGTGCCAGCAGCTCTAGCGTTGGAGAGACCCAGTACTTC.

The table lists this clone with a few counts. V usage is TRBV11-2 and J usage is TRBJ2-5; 8 bases are a match to TRBD2. The CDR3 consists of 16 residues. After removal of 2 bases from V and 1 base from J, the junction contained 6 bases not matched to a gene. Germline V CDR1 and CDR2: SGHAT, FQNNGV. As DNA, the CDR3 is TGTGCCAGCAGCTTAAGGGCTAGCGGGCCCCAAGAGACCCAGTACTTC. It codes for CASSLRASGPQETQYF.

The chain uses TRBV7-8 and TRBJ2-3; D is possibly TRBD2 (6 bases). Deletions cut 1 base from V and 2 bases from J, with 16 bases between. Germline CDR1 is SGHVS and CDR2 is FQNEAQ. This CDR3 region has 17 residues. The CDR3 region is CASSLGVGGYYTDTQYF. The CDR3 DNA sequence: TGTGCCAGCAGCTTAGGGGTCGGGGGATATTACACAGATACGCAGTATTTT.

The chain joins TRBV28 to TRBJ1-2, with D possibly TRBD1 on 6 matching bases. This CDR3 has 15 residues. Germline loops: CDR1 MDHEN, CDR2 SYDVKM. The V and J ends lost 8 bases and 3 bases respectively, with 19 bases between them. CDR3 sequence: CASSSAGADHYGYTF. As DNA, the CDR3 is TGTGCCAGCTCGTCGGCGGGGGCAGATCACTATGGCTACACCTTC.

The chain is built from TRBV30 and TRBJ1-5; D possibly corresponds to TRBD1 (5 bases). V was cut by 2 bases and J by 0 bases, with 5 bases left in between. Germline lookup yields CDR1 GTSNPN and CDR2 SVGIG (reference sequence). This CDR3 is 13 amino acids long. The CDR3: CAWSQGSNQPQHF. The CDR3 nucleotides read TGTGCCTGGAGTCAGGGTAGCAATCAGCCCCAGCATTTT.

The rearrangement uses TRBV5-1 and TRBJ1-4, with D perhaps matching TRBD1 (5 bases). CDR1 is SGHRS, CDR2 YFSETQ, per germline. V was pared by 0 bases and J by 0 bases, with 12 bases between. CDR3 length equals 17 residues. Here the CDR3 reads CASSLGITGATNEKLFF. CDR3 in DNA: TGCGCCAGCAGCTTGGGGATAACAGGAGCAACTAATGAAAAACTGTTTTTT.

This rearrangement joins TRBV7-8 to TRBJ2-1; weak D call: TRBD2 (6 bases). Trimming stripped 1 base from V and 9 bases from J, with 16 bases between. The length of the CDR3 is 15 residues. CDR1 is SGHVS and CDR2 is FQNEAQ in the germline V gene. The DNA for the CDR3 is TGTGCCAGCAGCTTAGATGGGGCGGGAAACCGTGAGCAGTTCTTC. It codes for CASSLDGAGNREQFF.

The chain is built from TRBV5-1 and TRBJ2-5; 8 nucleotides match TRBD1. The CDR3 is made up of 13 amino acids. Germline CDR1 and CDR2: SGHRS and YFSETQ. After removal of 4 bases from V and 2 bases from J, the junction contained 1 base not matched to a gene. CDR3 DNA sequence: TGCGCCAGCAGCAGGACAGGGCAAGAGACCCAGTACTTC. It codes for CASSRTGQETQYF.

This clone was seen once. The rearrangement uses TRBV7-8 and TRBJ2-7; D is unclear. The CDR3 covers 12 residues. CDR1 is SGHVS, CDR2 FQNEAQ, per germline. The V end lost 2 bases, the J end lost 2 bases, and 4 bases lay between the germline ends. CDR3 region: CASSLPAYEQYF. In DNA, the CDR3 is TGTGCCAGCAGCTTACCCGCCTACGAGCAGTACTTC.

The chain combines TRBV4-3 with TRBJ2-5, with 12 bases matching TRBD2. The DNA end is more similar to TRBJ2-7, so the J call may be wrong. Germline values: CDR1 LGHNA, CDR2 YSLEER. The CDR3 has 15 residues. The CDR3 reads CASSRGTSGLNEQYF. The CDR3 nucleotides read TGCGCCAGCAGCCGAGGGACTAGCGGGCTTAACGAGCAGTACTTC.

The rearrangement uses TRBV5-8 and TRBJ1-1; 9 nucleotides align to TRBD1. This CDR3 has 15 amino acids. The J segment lost 7 bases and the V segment lost 0 bases, leaving 7 bases of the junction unmatched. The germline V gene has CDR1 SGHTS and CDR2 YDEGEE. CDR3 coding DNA: TGTGCCAGCAGCTTGGGACAGGGGGGAGTAGGTGAAGCTTTCTTT. Its protein is CASSLGQGGVGEAFF.

This clone was seen only once. The CDR3 loop reads CAWSVRGSGGGNEQFF. Written as DNA, the CDR3 is TGTGCCTGGAGTGTACGAGGTAGCGGGGGCGGCAATGAGCAGTTCTTC. The chain combines TRBV30 with TRBJ2-1; 9 nucleotides match TRBD2. The V segment lost 0 bases and the J segment 6 bases; nucleotides outside the gene matches: 9. CDR1 GTSNPN and CDR2 SVGIG come from the germline V gene (reference sequence). The CDR3 extends over 16 amino acids.

This chain connects TRBV6-1 to TRBJ1-1; 10 nucleotides match TRBD1. Germline assignment: CDR1 MNHNS and CDR2 SASEGT. The CDR3 sequence is 15 residues long. V shed 4 bases and J 3 bases; nucleotides not matched to a gene: 5. The chain's CDR3 is CASSGQGAGDTEAFF. CDR3 in DNA: TGTGCCAGCAGTGGACAGGGGGCAGGGGACACTGAAGCTTTCTTT.

The chain uses TRBV5-1 and TRBJ2-3, with D unresolved. With 0 bases removed from V and 4 bases from J, the gap between germline ends came to 9 bases. The CDR3 loop spans 14 amino acids. Germline V gene data show CDR1 as SGHRS and CDR2 as YFSETQ. For the CDR3, the DNA is TGCGCCAGCAGCTTGGATTCAGGTGCAGATACGCAGTATTTT. Its translation is CASSLDSGADTQYF.

The J gene is TRBJ1-5, the V gene TRBV19; no clear D. Trimming shortened V by 6 bases and J by 4 bases, and 16 bases separated the two germline ends. The V gene's germline CDR1 is LNHDA and CDR2 SQIVND (reference sequence). CDR3 length: 15 residues. The CDR3 sequence is CASRPERELNQPQHF. The CDR3 region has the DNA TGTGCCAGTAGGCCGGAACGGGAATTAAATCAGCCCCAGCATTTT.

The gene calls are TRBV4-2 and TRBJ2-2; TRBD2 aligns across 10 bases. Trimming removed 0 bases from V and 4 bases from J; junction bases left unmatched: 5. Germline values: CDR1 LGHNA, CDR2 YNFKEQ. The CDR3 consists of 17 residues. The CDR3 nucleotides are TGTGCCAGCAGCCAAGAAGGCAGCGGGAGGGCCACCGGGGAGCTGTTTTTT. Protein product: CASSQEGSGRATGELFF.

This chain connects TRBV5-1 to TRBJ2-7; 9 positions agree with TRBD2. The germline gives CDR1 SGHRS, CDR2 YFSETQ. Germline trimming cut 3 bases from V and 6 bases from J; bases unmatched to any gene: 7. The CDR3 has 14 amino acids. The chain's CDR3 is CASSSRAGGGEQYF. CDR3 coding DNA: TGCGCCAGCAGCTCTCGAGCGGGGGGCGGCGAGCAGTACTTC.

This rearrangement joins TRBV4-1 to TRBJ1-2; 10 bases are a match to TRBD1. J was trimmed by 6 bases and V by 4 bases; bases with no gene match: 2. CDR1 and CDR2 from the germline V gene are MGHRA and YSYEKL. The CDR3 length is 13 residues. The chain's CDR3 is CASSRDRGNGYTF. CDR3 nucleotides: TGCGCCAGCAGCCGGGACAGGGGTAATGGCTACACCTTC.

The V gene is TRBV7-9, the J gene TRBJ2-2; 9 nucleotides agree with TRBD1. This CDR3 region has 15 residues. Unmatched junction bases numbered 4, after V lost 2 bases and J lost 6 bases. Germline V gene data show CDR1 as SEHNR and CDR2 as FQNEAQ (reference sequence). DNA of the CDR3: TGTGCCAGCAGCTTATGGGACAGGGAAGCCGGGGAGCTGTTTTTT. Translated: CASSLWDREAGELFF.

The gene calls are TRBV4-1 and TRBJ2-3, with TRBD2 matching 12 bases. Germline CDR1 is MGHRA and CDR2 is YSYEKL. Trimming cost V 1 base and J 4 bases; bases outside gene matches: 6. The CDR3 runs 17 residues. In DNA, the CDR3 is TGCGCCAGCAGCCAAGTTTTCGCTAGCGGGGGGGCAGATACGCAGTATTTT. Translated, it gives CASSQVFASGGADTQYF.

This chain links TRBV27 with TRBJ2-1, with a possible D match to TRBD1 (5 bases). V was cut by 5 bases and J by 7 bases, with 15 bases left in between. The germline CDR1 and CDR2 sequences are MNHEY and SMNVEV (reference sequence). CDR3 length: 14 amino acids. The CDR3 nucleotides are TGTGCCAGCAGTCAGGGCACACTGTATAATGAGCAGTTCTTC. As protein: CASSQGTLYNEQFF.

V is TRBV11-2 and J is TRBJ2-3; 7 nucleotides agree with TRBD2. The CDR3 consists of 14 residues. The ends lost 2 bases at V and 6 bases at J; junction bases unmatched: 5. Germline CDR1 reads SGHAT; CDR2 reads FQNNGV. The CDR3 loop is CASSLSGTEDTQYF. CDR3 sequence (DNA): TGTGCCAGCAGCTTAAGCGGGACCGAGGATACGCAGTATTTT.

CDR3 DNA: TGCAGCGTTGATTTGGGGCAGCTCTATGGCTACACCTTC. It yields the protein CSVDLGQLYGYTF. The chain recombines TRBV29-1 with TRBJ1-2, with D possibly TRBD1 on 5 matching bases. Trimming took 3 bases from V and 4 from J, leaving 12 bases between them. The germline V gene encodes CDR1 SQVTM and CDR2 ANQGSEA. This CDR3 is built from 13 residues.

The chain employs TRBV5-4 and TRBJ1-2; D gene uncertain. Between the trimmed V and J ends, which lost 0 bases and 3 bases, there was a span of 6 bases. This CDR3 has 13 residues. CDR1 and CDR2 (germline): SGHNT, YYREEE (reference sequence). CDR3 DNA: TGTGCCAGCAGCTTGGTCCAGGACTATGGCTACACCTTC. As protein: CASSLVQDYGYTF.

The V call is TRBV29-1, the J call TRBJ2-3, with TRBD1 matching 7 bases. Germline CDR1 is SQVTM and CDR2 is ANQGSEA. Trimming cost V 7 bases and J 6 bases; bases outside gene matches: 16. The CDR3 covers 15 residues. CDR3 DNA: TGCAGCGCCGGCAAGGACAGGTTCGCGGTGGATACGCAGTATTTT. This codes for CSAGKDRFAVDTQYF.

The V gene is TRBV9, the J gene TRBJ2-5, with D perhaps TRBD2 (7 bases). Deletions cut 0 bases from V and 2 bases from J, with 14 bases between. Germline V gives CDR1 SGDLS, CDR2 YYNGEE. The CDR3 loop spans 16 amino acids. CDR3 region: CASSVVTGRGQETQYF. In DNA form, the CDR3 reads TGTGCCAGCAGCGTAGTGACGGGGAGGGGGCAAGAGACCCAGTACTTC.

The V call is TRBV11-2, the J call TRBJ2-7; 8 bases fit TRBD2. After removal of 3 bases from V and 6 bases from J, the junction contained 4 bases not matched to a gene. This CDR3 comprises 13 residues. From germline, CDR1 is SGHAT and CDR2 FQNNGV. For the CDR3, the DNA is TGTGCCAGCAGCTTCCGGCGGGGGGCCGAGCAGTACTTC. Encoded protein: CASSFRRGAEQYF.